This T cell receptor (beta chain) derives from a study of cytomegalovirus exposure and HLA in healthy donors. General study results and limits: There was a cluster of highly shared sequence variants that was likely a sequencing artifact. A later analysis showed that HLA-associated TCR beta chains had undergone more clonal expansion than equally common others. An assumption of roughly uniform sequencing depth across donors underlay the presence/absence analyses.

This clone showed up just once. Its antigen is still unknown. The CDR3 covers 18 residues. CDR1 and CDR2 from the germline V gene are MNHEY and SMNVEV (reference sequence). V was clipped by 1 base and J by 0 bases, with 16 bases between them. Primers for the PCR totalled 60 Vbeta and 13 Jbeta. Method: immunoSEQ multiplex PCR; TCRdb's copy keeps in-frame clones and lacks some. Counted here are some 130,000 clones, around 82% occurring once; the ten biggest clones make up approximately 11%. The clonotype originates from a male donor in good health and CMV-seropositive. Source material: PBMCs. V is TRBV27 and J is TRBJ2-1; weak D call: TRBD1 (6 bases). CDR3 in amino acids: CASSLYPSDRSSYNEQFF. As DNA, the CDR3 is TGTGCCAGCAGTTTATACCCCTCTGACAGGAGCTCCTACAATGAGCAGTTCTTC.